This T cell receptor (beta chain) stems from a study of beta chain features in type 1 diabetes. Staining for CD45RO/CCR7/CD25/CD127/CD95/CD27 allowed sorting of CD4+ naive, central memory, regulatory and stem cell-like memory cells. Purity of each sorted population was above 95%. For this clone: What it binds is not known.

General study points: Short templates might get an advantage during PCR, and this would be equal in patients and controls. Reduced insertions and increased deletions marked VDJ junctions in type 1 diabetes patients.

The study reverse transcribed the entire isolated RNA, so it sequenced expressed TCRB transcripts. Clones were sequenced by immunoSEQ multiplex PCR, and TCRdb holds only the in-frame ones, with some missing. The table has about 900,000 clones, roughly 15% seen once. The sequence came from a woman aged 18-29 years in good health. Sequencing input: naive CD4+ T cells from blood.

The CDR3 DNA reads TGTGCCAGCTCACCACCACACAGGGGATACGAGCAGTACTTC. Amino acids: CASSPPHRGYEQYF. The chain combines TRBV18 with TRBJ2-7; 7 bases line up with TRBD1. The CDR3 has 14 residues. Unmatched junction bases numbered 3, after V lost 0 bases and J lost 4 bases. Per the germline V gene, CDR1 is KGHSH and CDR2 is LQKENI.